This T cell receptor beta chain was documented in a study of blood T cell repertoires in COVID-19. Looking at the study overall: Italy, Spain and the United States were the sources of the convalescent and acute COVID-19 samples. PBMCs, B-cell-depleted T cells, or T cells were the source of the cDNA or gDNA that made up the material.

Original processing notes: Reference gene primers were amplified, and this amplification served to estimate nucleated cell counts. The protocol was immunoSEQ multiplex PCR, while the TCRdb copy is restricted to in-frame clones and leaves out a portion. The V and J calls and clone size come from that table; D and trimming were worked out from the DNA. The data contain about 140,000 clones, roughly 88% of them singletons. This clonotype originated in a woman in her forties or fifties with acute or convalescent COVID-19. Sequences were obtained from peripheral blood.

The CDR3 is CASSQGWVRLRNYGYTF. The CDR3 DNA reads as TGCGCCAGCAGCCAAGGTTGGGTCCGACTGCGGAACTATGGCTACACCTTC. This rearrangement joins TRBV4-1 to TRBJ1-2; D remains ambiguous. The length of the CDR3 is 17 residues. Trimming stripped 1 base from V and 2 bases from J, with 17 bases between. The germline CDR1 and CDR2 sequences are MGHRA and YSYEKL.